This T cell receptor (beta chain) was retrieved from a study of cytomegalovirus exposure and HLA in healthy donors (dated 2017 in TCRdb). About the full investigation: In an earlier analysis of 550 to 750 of the donors, approximately 300 Gb of sequence data and just under 120 million unique TCR beta sequences from roughly 200 million T cells were reported. About 320 gigabases of sequencing data and tens of millions of unique TCR sequences were included in an early release covering roughly 600 HLA-typed donors. Of the 398 genotyped donors, 65% to 90% fell in the genetic ancestry cluster associated with self-reported Caucasian donors. The study aimed to test whether signatures of past pathogen exposure could be identified by cataloging public T cell receptors. Using immunosequencing, the study profiled T cell repertoires from around 670 subjects and related those repertoires to cytomegalovirus serostatus. Besides the first cohort of 666 subjects, a separate validation cohort made up of 120 different subjects was used. To predict cytomegalovirus infection status, the study brought together high-throughput TCR immunosequencing, statistical association of individual TCRs with disease status, and machine learning. To study patterns of TCR occurrence, a later analysis re-analyzed previously published TCR beta repertoires from around 700 donors and added high-resolution HLA genotyping. Rather than drawing on any new phenotypic data, the later analysis identified candidate immune exposures from TCR beta sequences and the way those sequences occurred across donors. An earlier analysis of around 580 of the donors used high-throughput TCR beta sequencing to judge whether each TCR beta V gene segment behaved as functional or pseudogenic. Donor age, sex, ethnicity and CMV serostatus were collected together with the repertoire data. In a later genetic analysis, genome-wide SNP genotypes for about 65% of the roughly 700 donors were used, and that subset was treated as a discovery cohort. Every discovery cohort repertoire had been produced on one sequencing platform. Class I and class II HLA loci were covered by the typing at four-digit resolution. The number of donors typed differed by locus, with 629-630 for A, B, C, DRB1 and DQB1, more than 500 for DQA1, approximately 580 for DPA1, and some 470 for DPB1. Roughly 5 DR-DQ haplotypes were handled as single units for association and clustering, since linkage in the cohort was strong. Among over 350 genotyped donors of the cohort, an average of about 240,000 unique TCR beta nucleotide sequences were sequenced per donor, roughly 18% of them non-productive. Points the paper makes about the study in general: The classifier was reported to diagnose cytomegalovirus status with high specificity and sensitivity in both the original cohort and the validation cohort. Because counts were too low, seventeen rarely observed V segments, including chromosome 9 orphons, were left out of the earlier analysis of 587 of the donors. A further reported finding was that TCR beta sequences accurately predicted the HLA-A and HLA-B alleles for most subjects in the first cohort. In an earlier analysis of some 550 of the donors, most TCR beta V segments were observed in productive rearrangements about 87% or about 30% of the time, broadly matching IMGT annotations. Some IMGT-functional V segments, including TRBV6-2 and TRBV6-3, could not be told apart with the 87-base-pair reads, so those segments were excluded. HLA typing was unavailable for some donors at each locus, so association tests used only the typed subset. Linkage disequilibrium might explain the correlated functional status among segregating V segments, but an unknown experimental factor could not be ruled out. An association between a missense DCLRE1C variant and V-gene and J-gene trimming of TCR beta chains was found in a later genetic analysis and replicated in an independent cohort. In a later analysis, most CMV-associated TCR beta chains were found to appear HLA-restricted, with HLA associations seemingly driven largely by CMV exposure. A later analysis found that HLA-associated TCR beta chains were more clonally expanded and had lower generation probabilities than equally common non-associated chains. A later analysis associated 15,000 to 20,000 TCR beta sequences with specific HLA alleles at a false discovery rate of 0.05. In this cohort, only TCR beta chains were sequenced, and detectable features were limited by the absence of alpha or paired-chain data. In a later analysis, TCR association rates were found to vary across HLA loci, with the most associated TCRs seen for DRB1 alleles and the fewest for HLA-C alleles. According to a later analysis, parvovirus B19, influenza, CMV and Epstein-Barr virus appeared linked to several top co-occurrence clusters. A cluster of highly shared sequence variants was judged likely to represent a technical artifact of the sequencing pipeline. A later genetic analysis reported fewer N-insertions in productive TCRs among donors in an Asian-associated ancestry cluster than the approximately 670-donor mean. When HLA alleles, especially DR and DQ, strongly co-occurred, attributing TCR associations to individual alleles was difficult. The authors suggested that the approach could potentially be extended to other disease states and immunological phenotypes. In the study, about 150 TCR beta chains were listed as associated with cytomegalovirus. Most TCR sequences were seen in very few donors, while some public TCRs were found in many individuals. In vitro tests confirmed that a few of the cytomegalovirus-associated TCR beta chains recognize cytomegalovirus antigens. For the cohort, immune exposure information was limited to CMV serostatus. The presence/absence analyses assumed that sequencing depth was roughly uniform across donors, and that assumption may not be true.

CDR1 and CDR2, per the germline V gene, are SGHRS and YFSETQ. V is cut by 0 bases and J by 0 bases, and the space between the germline ends is 13 bases. The CDR3 runs 18 amino acids, cysteine and phenylalanine included. The DNA shown is the 54-base CDR3, in frame from base 1. The library was made by the immunoSEQ multiplex PCR assay. For the multiplex PCR, a mixture combining 60 forward primers for TCR Vbeta segments and 13 reverse primers for TCR Jbeta segments was used. The CDR3 region of rearranged TCR beta genes was amplified from genomic DNA by a multiplex PCR assay. The amplified TCR beta libraries were sequenced on the Illumina HiSeq System as 87-base-pair reads. The original methods were these. In a later analysis, tens of millions of unique TCR beta chains were counted across the 500 to 700 repertoires, and roughly 11 million of these chains were shared by at least two donors. To remove PCR and sequencing errors, raw reads were error-corrected and collapsed into unique sequences using a nearest-neighbor algorithm that merged closely related sequences. V, D and J gene segments were assigned by aligning CDR3 sequences to IMGT reference sequences. For a sequence to be retained, at least a six-nucleotide match to both a V gene segment and a J gene segment was required. A rearrangement counted as productive if the CDR3 had no stop codons and remained in frame with V and J, and every other rearrangement counted as non-productive. CDR3 was defined according to IMGT convention as the region running from the second conserved V-encoded cysteine to the conserved J-encoded phenylalanine. Sequences without an unambiguous match to a single V gene segment were excluded from the earlier analysis of approximately 600 of the donors. In an earlier analysis of around 600 of the donors, V segments were called functional above 56.7% productive rearrangements and were called segregating when the between-donor standard deviation exceeded 5%. A statistical classification framework was built to diagnose cytomegalovirus status from the catalog of TCR beta chain sequences. A later analysis assigned V and J genes by comparing TCR nucleotide sequences with IMGT/GENE-DB human TR gene sequences. A later analysis assigned CDR3 sequences and most-parsimonious VDJ recombination scenarios with the TCRdist pipeline. In a later analysis, every TCR beta chain was defined by the combination of its CDR3 amino acid sequence and its V-gene family, and reads without a unique V-gene family were dropped. In a later analysis, 500 to 700 highly shared, low-generation-probability nucleotide sequences were removed to address suspected cross-contamination and a sequencing artifact. In a later analysis, a clonal expansion index for each public chain was calculated from normalized within-repertoire ranks of inferred template counts. A later analysis computed generation probabilities with a VDJ recombination model fitted to out-of-frame rearrangements, and checked the results against IGoR. Hypergeometric tests were used in a later analysis to score TCR-TCR, TCR-HLA and TCR-CMV co-occurrence, with a repertoire-size bias correction applied to the TCR pairs. To estimate false discovery rates, a later analysis permuted the HLA or CMV assignments 20 times. In a later analysis, co-occurring TCRs were grouped with DBSCAN, and TCRdist sequence similarity was added when clustering was performed within HLA-allele-positive subsets. Repertoires with fewer than 30,000 or more than 120,000 public chains were left out of co-occurrence clustering, as were about 5 repertoires with anomalous nucleotide sharing. The clones in this table, taken by TCRdb from immuneACCESS, are in-frame only. Not every clone is retained; where verified, under half of the shortfall comes from an unresolved V gene, and the cause of the rest is unknown. V and J calls and clone size are copied from that table; D and trimming were computed from the DNA. The sample profile shows fewer than 200,000 clones; approximately 77% of them were found once. 6% to 8% of the sample is taken by the ten largest.

About this clone: Which antigen it targets is not known. Base quality data are lacking; no much larger clone is found one base away.

The cohort comprised around 690 healthy bone marrow donors. At the time of sampling, every cohort member was nominally healthy, though immune exposures that went unrecorded were likely present. The donor tested CMV seropositive, placing the donor among the approximately 290 seropositive members of the cohort. A peripheral blood sample was collected from each donor, and TCR beta sequencing was performed on peripheral blood mononuclear cells. Genomic DNA extraction from the blood cell samples was performed with the Qiagen DNeasy Blood Extraction Kit. The chain joins TRBV5-1 to TRBJ1-6; the D gene cannot be named for sure. The sequencing input was PBMCs. This receptor was identified in a male donor in good health and CMV-seropositive. CDR3 protein: CASSLVGLTSSYNSPLHF. The DNA sequence is as follows: TGCGCCAGCAGCTTGGTCGGGCTGACTAGCTCCTATAATTCACCCCTCCACTTT.